The T cell receptor (beta chain) described here comes from a study of blood T cell repertoires in COVID-19. Study in general: Sample material is recorded as cDNA or gDNA derived from T cells, B-cell-depleted T cells, or PBMCs.

As originally analysed: Reference gene primer amplification gave estimated nucleated cell counts. Repertoires were generated with immunoSEQ multiplex PCR, while TCRdb's copy carries only in-frame clones and drops some. V and J calls plus clone size are reproduced from that table; the DNA served to infer D and trimming. The sample lists about 94,000 clones; over 65% were seen once. Germline V lookup: CDR1 SGHKS, CDR2 YYEKEE (reference sequence). Trimming pared 1 base from V and 0 bases from J, leaving 11 bases between. The CDR3 totals 16 residues. Seattle patients were enrolled while actively infected and followed longitudinally.

The TCR sequence derives from a man in his 70s with COVID-19, enrolled during active disease. The rearrangement uses TRBV5-5 and TRBJ2-1, with a tentative D call TRBD1 (5 bases). The sequenced material came from peripheral blood. The CDR3 loop reads CASSLMGQSSYNEQFF. In DNA form, the CDR3 reads TGTGCCAGCAGCTTGATGGGGCAGAGCTCCTACAATGAGCAGTTCTTC.